One and the same sample provided the 19 T cell receptor beta chains below, sequenced in a study of blood T cells in healthy people across ages. Alongside a J-beta primer mix, a sample-barcoded 5' primer served in a second PCR lasting roughly 6 to 12 cycles. TCRdb analysed the 5' RACE reads with MiXCR anew, one entry per CDR3 protein. The sample has 700,000 to 950,000 distinct CDR3 sequences; roughly 47% are singletons. The sequenced sample consisted of blood. These TCRs come from a woman aged 55-70 years in good health.

This clonotype has at least ten counts. This rearrangement joins TRBV3-1 to TRBJ2-7; D not certain. CDR1 and CDR2 (germline): LGHDT, YNNKEL (reference sequence). Trimming stripped 1 base from V and 3 bases from J, with 4 bases between. CDR3 length equals 12 residues. Here the CDR3 reads CASSQAVYEQYF. CDR3 nucleotides: TGTGCCAGCAGCCAAGCGGTCTACGAGCAGTACTTC.

The chain combines TRBV30 with TRBJ2-3; possible D gene TRBD2, 6 bases. Between the trimmed V and J ends, which lost 2 bases and 2 bases, there was a span of 11 bases. CDR3 length: 14 residues. Per germline, CDR1 GTSNPN and CDR2 SVGIG (reference sequence). The CDR3 DNA sequence: TGTGCCTGGAGTTCTGGGACTCACACAGATACGCAGTATTTT. Its protein product is CAWSSGTHTDTQYF.

This clonotype has at least ten counts. This chain uses TRBV10-3 with TRBJ2-1; D remains unclear. The V gene lost 0 bases and the J gene lost 10 bases, with 13 bases spanning the gap. CDR1 and CDR2 (germline): ENHRY, SYGVKD. The CDR3 has 14 amino acids. The CDR3 sequence: CAISESSRAWEQFF. CDR3 bases: TGTGCCATCAGTGAGTCGTCAAGGGCCTGGGAGCAGTTCTTC.

At least ten counts were recorded for this clonotype. The CDR3 loop reads CASSFESGLSYEQYF. The CDR3 nucleotides read TGTGCCAGCAGCTTCGAGTCGGGACTCTCCTACGAGCAGTACTTC. The chain employs TRBV7-2 and TRBJ2-7; TRBD2 is a possible D gene (6 bases). V was clipped by 3 bases and J by 0 bases, with 12 bases between them. The CDR3 has 15 residues. CDR1 is SGHTA and CDR2 is FQGNSA in the germline V gene. Using reference TRBV7-2 and TRBJ2-7 for the parts outside the CDR3, the full variable domain is GAGVSQSPSNKVTEKGKDVELRCDPISGHTALYWYRQSLGQGLEFLIYFQGNSAPDKSGLPSDRFSAERTGGSVSTLTIQRTQQEDSAVYLCASSFESGLSYEQYFGPGTRLTVT.

This clonotype has only a few counts. V usage is TRBV10-3 and J usage is TRBJ1-1, with TRBD1 as a possible D gene (5 bases). The CDR3 spans 14 residues. V was clipped by 8 bases and J by 1 base, with 14 bases between them. CDR1 is ENHRY, CDR2 SYGVKD, per germline. CDR3 DNA: TGTGCCATCGGGGGAGGCGGGGGGAACACTGAAGCTTTCTTT. This gives the protein CAIGGGGGNTEAFF.

The chain links TRBV6-2 or TRBV6-3 to TRBJ2-1, with 9 bases fitting TRBD2. CDR1 MNHEY and CDR2 SVGEGT come from the germline V gene. The J segment lost 2 bases and the V segment lost 5 bases, leaving 10 bases of the junction unmatched. The CDR3 is made up of 17 amino acids. Written as DNA, the CDR3 is TGTGCCAGCAGTACGCCCGGACTAGCGAGAGCCTACAATGAGCAGTTCTTC. This gives the protein CASSTPGLARAYNEQFF.

V gene TRBV28 combines with J gene TRBJ2-1; tentatively, D is TRBD1 or TRBD2 (5 bases each). This CDR3 has 17 amino acids. The V gene's germline CDR1 is MDHEN and CDR2 SYDVKM. V was cut by 4 bases and J by 6 bases, with 22 bases left in between. CDR3 sequence reads: CASSSPLRGWGFNEQFF. The CDR3 DNA reads TGTGCCAGCAGTTCCCCCCTCCGAGGGTGGGGGTTCAATGAGCAGTTCTTC.

The chain uses TRBV7-9 and TRBJ2-3; 7 nucleotides line up with TRBD1. This CDR3 is built from 16 residues. The junction had 6 bases not matched to a gene; V was cut back by 1 base and J by 2 bases. Germline CDR1 and CDR2: SEHNR and FQNEAQ (reference sequence). The CDR3, as DNA: TGTGCCAGCAGCTTAGGGGCAACAGGGGCCACAGATACGCAGTATTTT. This translates into CASSLGATGATDTQYF.

The table lists this clonotype with a few counts. V and J are TRBV11-2 and TRBJ2-3; TRBD2 matches 8 bases. CDR3 length equals 15 residues. After removal of 6 bases from V and 1 base from J, the junction contained 6 bases not matched to a gene. CDR1 and CDR2 from the germline V gene are SGHAT and FQNNGV. The CDR3 loop is CASRSSGSGTDTQYF. As DNA, the CDR3 is TGTGCCAGCAGATCAAGCGGGAGTGGCACAGATACGCAGTATTTT. Full variable domain (rest looked up from reference TRBV11-2 and TRBJ2-3): EAGVAQSPRYKIIEKRQSVAFWCNPISGHATLYWYQQILGQGPKLLIQFQNNGVVDDSQLPKDRFSAERLKGVDSTLKIQPAKLEDSAVYLCASRSSGSGTDTQYFGPGTRLTVL.

V and J are TRBV6-5 and TRBJ1-6, with a weak D call TRBD1 (6 bases). CDR3 size: 14 residues. Germline CDR1 MNHEY, CDR2 SVGAGI. Trimming stripped 5 bases from V and 7 bases from J, with 12 bases between. The CDR3, as DNA: TGTGCCAGCAGTCTCCGGGGGCCAAATTCACCCCTCCACTTT. Amino acids: CASSLRGPNSPLHF.

This sequence joins TRBV20-1 and TRBJ2-5; D possibly corresponds to TRBD2 (6 bases). Germline-derived CDR1 and CDR2 are DFQATT and SNEGSKA (reference sequence). V gave up 3 bases and J gave up 4 bases, with 9 bases separating them. The CDR3 runs 12 residues. CDR3 sequence reads: CSARGGRETQYF. The DNA of the CDR3 is TGCAGTGCTAGGGGGGGTCGAGAGACCCAGTACTTC.

This clonotype was recorded a few times. J is TRBJ2-5 and V is TRBV9, with 7 bases identical to TRBD2. CDR3 length: 16 residues. Germline lookup yields CDR1 SGDLS and CDR2 YYNGEE. V was pared by 0 bases and J by 2 bases, with 7 bases of the junction left unmatched. CDR3 DNA: TGTGCCAGCAGCGTAGGGTCGGGAGGCACTCAAGAGACCCAGTACTTC. Protein: CASSVGSGGTQETQYF.

This clonotype has just a few counts. The chain uses TRBV3-1 and TRBJ1-6; the D is unclear. The V gene lost 5 bases and the J gene lost 5 bases, with 7 bases spanning the gap. The V gene's germline CDR1 is LGHDT and CDR2 YNNKEL (reference sequence). The CDR3 loop spans 13 amino acids. CDR3 nucleotides: TGTGCCAGCAGCGCCGAGAATAATTCACCCCTCCACTTT. This translates into CASSAENNSPLHF.

CDR3 in amino acids: CASKKGDSSSYEQYF. CDR3 bases: TGTGCCAGCAAAAAAGGGGACTCCTCTTCCTACGAGCAGTACTTC. This chain connects TRBV6-5 to TRBJ2-7; perhaps TRBD2 as D (6 bases). Looked up from germline, CDR1 is MNHEY and CDR2 is SVGAGI. V was cut by 7 bases and J by 1 base, with 17 bases left in between. The CDR3 sequence is 15 residues long.

This clonotype was found a few times. The V gene is TRBV20-1, the J gene TRBJ2-1; 9 bases fit TRBD2. Trimming at V came to 5 bases and at J to 8 bases, leaving 7 bases not matched to a gene. CDR3 length equals 13 residues. The germline gives CDR1 DFQATT, CDR2 SNEGSKA (reference sequence). The CDR3 sequence is CSAYSGRFDEQFF. CDR3 in DNA: TGCAGTGCTTATAGCGGGAGATTCGATGAGCAGTTCTTC.

This clonotype was observed a handful of times. The gene calls are TRBV12-3 or TRBV12-4 and TRBJ1-6; D is unclear. The CDR3 spans 13 residues. With 1 base removed from V and 14 bases from J, the gap between germline ends came to 12 bases. The CDR3 region has the DNA TGTGCCAGCAGTTTAGGATCGGGGAATACCCTCCACTTT. Residues: CASSLGSGNTLHF.

The rearrangement links TRBV11-2 to TRBJ2-6, with TRBD1 matching over 9 bases. The CDR3 runs to 21 residues. Germline V gene data show CDR1 as SGHAT and CDR2 as FQNNGV. Trimming cost V 1 base and J 0 bases; bases outside gene matches: 13. CDR3 in amino acids: CASSLGGGAGTGNSGANVLTF. The CDR3 nucleotides are TGTGCCAGCAGCTTAGGGGGTGGAGCCGGGACAGGGAACTCTGGGGCCAACGTCCTGACTTTC.

The chain employs TRBV11-2 and TRBJ1-1; 7 bases align to TRBD1. The ends lost 0 bases at V and 11 bases at J; junction bases unmatched: 6. This CDR3 comprises 13 residues. Germline V gives CDR1 SGHAT, CDR2 FQNNGV. CDR3 nucleotides: TGTGCCAGCAGCTTAGAGACAGGGAATGGGGCTTTCTTT. Protein sequence: CASSLETGNGAFF. Full variable domain (outside the CDR3, taken from reference TRBV11-2 and TRBJ1-1): EAGVAQSPRYKIIEKRQSVAFWCNPISGHATLYWYQQILGQGPKLLIQFQNNGVVDDSQLPKDRFSAERLKGVDSTLKIQPAKLEDSAVYLCASSLETGNGAFFGQGTRLTVV.

This clonotype was seen only a few times. The J gene is TRBJ2-5, the V gene TRBV21-1; the D segment call TRBD1 is taken from the table without a DNA check. TRBV21-1 is reported as a pseudogene. CDR3 length: 16 amino acids. CDR3 in DNA: TGTGCCAGCAGCAAATTCAGGGGGCCAACCCAAGAGACCCAGTACTTC. It is translated as CASSKFRGPTQETQYF.